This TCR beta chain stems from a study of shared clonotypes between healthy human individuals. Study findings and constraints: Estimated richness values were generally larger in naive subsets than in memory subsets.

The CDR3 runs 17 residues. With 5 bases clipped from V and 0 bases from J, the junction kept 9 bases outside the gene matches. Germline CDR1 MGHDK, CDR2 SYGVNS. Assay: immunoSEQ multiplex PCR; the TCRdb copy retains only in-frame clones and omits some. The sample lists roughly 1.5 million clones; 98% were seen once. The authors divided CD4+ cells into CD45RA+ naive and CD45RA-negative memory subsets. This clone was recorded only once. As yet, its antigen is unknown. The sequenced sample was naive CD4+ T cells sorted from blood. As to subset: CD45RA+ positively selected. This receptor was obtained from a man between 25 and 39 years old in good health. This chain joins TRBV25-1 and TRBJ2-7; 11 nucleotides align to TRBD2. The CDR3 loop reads CASSRGLAEGSSYEQYF. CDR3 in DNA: TGTGCCAGCAGTCGGGGACTAGCGGAGGGAAGCTCCTACGAGCAGTACTTC.